This T cell receptor beta chain comes out of a study of shared clonotypes between healthy human individuals. Background on the study: Each donor's CD8 memory used one plate, CD8 naive two, each CD4 subset three.

At least ten counts were recorded for this clone. Other DNA variants within this sample encode the same CDR3. Several immunoSEQ 96-well plates shared each subset's DNA, each plate a replicate. Clones were read by immunoSEQ multiplex PCR, and TCRdb kept only the in-frame ones, dropping some. The table includes roughly 1 million clones, under 80% detected once. The J segment lost 10 bases and the V segment lost 3 bases, leaving 13 bases of the junction unmatched. The CDR3 has 17 residues. Germline CDR1 is MNHEY and CDR2 is SMNVEV (reference sequence). V gene TRBV27 combines with J gene TRBJ1-6, with 9 bases matching TRBD1. This TCR was sampled from a man younger than 30 in good health. The sample was memory CD4+ T cells sorted from blood. Regarding subset: CD45RA-negative fraction. Written as DNA, the CDR3 is TGTGCCAGCAGTTTGGTCCCACCGGGACAGGGTTACTCACCCCTCCACTTT. Protein: CASSLVPPGQGYSPLHF.